The 2 T cell receptor beta chains in this list originate from one sample, sequenced in a study of blood T cell repertoires in COVID-19. The repertoire was sequenced with immunoSEQ multiplex PCR; TCRdb's copy has only in-frame clones and lacks some. The table shows tens of thousands of clones, with around 88% occurring only once. The specimen was peripheral blood. These receptors all stem from an older woman with acute or convalescent COVID-19.

This clone was detected once. J is TRBJ1-1 and V is TRBV5-5, with a tentative D call TRBD1 (6 bases). Trimming pared 1 base from V and 0 bases from J, leaving 13 bases between. This CDR3 has 16 amino acids. CDR1 is SGHKS, CDR2 YYEKEE, per germline (reference sequence). In nucleotides, the CDR3 is TGTGCCAGCAGCTTGTACGGACAGTCCATGAACACTGAAGCTTTCTTT. This encodes CASSLYGQSMNTEAFF.

The gene calls are TRBV5-6 and TRBJ2-2; D is undetermined. CDR3 length: 15 residues. The V gene lost 4 bases and the J gene lost 2 bases, with 12 bases spanning the gap. Germline V gives CDR1 SGHDT, CDR2 YYEEEE. The CDR3 sequence is CASSEDLGNTGELFF. CDR3 nucleotides: TGTGCCAGCAGCGAGGATCTCGGTAACACCGGGGAGCTGTTTTTT.